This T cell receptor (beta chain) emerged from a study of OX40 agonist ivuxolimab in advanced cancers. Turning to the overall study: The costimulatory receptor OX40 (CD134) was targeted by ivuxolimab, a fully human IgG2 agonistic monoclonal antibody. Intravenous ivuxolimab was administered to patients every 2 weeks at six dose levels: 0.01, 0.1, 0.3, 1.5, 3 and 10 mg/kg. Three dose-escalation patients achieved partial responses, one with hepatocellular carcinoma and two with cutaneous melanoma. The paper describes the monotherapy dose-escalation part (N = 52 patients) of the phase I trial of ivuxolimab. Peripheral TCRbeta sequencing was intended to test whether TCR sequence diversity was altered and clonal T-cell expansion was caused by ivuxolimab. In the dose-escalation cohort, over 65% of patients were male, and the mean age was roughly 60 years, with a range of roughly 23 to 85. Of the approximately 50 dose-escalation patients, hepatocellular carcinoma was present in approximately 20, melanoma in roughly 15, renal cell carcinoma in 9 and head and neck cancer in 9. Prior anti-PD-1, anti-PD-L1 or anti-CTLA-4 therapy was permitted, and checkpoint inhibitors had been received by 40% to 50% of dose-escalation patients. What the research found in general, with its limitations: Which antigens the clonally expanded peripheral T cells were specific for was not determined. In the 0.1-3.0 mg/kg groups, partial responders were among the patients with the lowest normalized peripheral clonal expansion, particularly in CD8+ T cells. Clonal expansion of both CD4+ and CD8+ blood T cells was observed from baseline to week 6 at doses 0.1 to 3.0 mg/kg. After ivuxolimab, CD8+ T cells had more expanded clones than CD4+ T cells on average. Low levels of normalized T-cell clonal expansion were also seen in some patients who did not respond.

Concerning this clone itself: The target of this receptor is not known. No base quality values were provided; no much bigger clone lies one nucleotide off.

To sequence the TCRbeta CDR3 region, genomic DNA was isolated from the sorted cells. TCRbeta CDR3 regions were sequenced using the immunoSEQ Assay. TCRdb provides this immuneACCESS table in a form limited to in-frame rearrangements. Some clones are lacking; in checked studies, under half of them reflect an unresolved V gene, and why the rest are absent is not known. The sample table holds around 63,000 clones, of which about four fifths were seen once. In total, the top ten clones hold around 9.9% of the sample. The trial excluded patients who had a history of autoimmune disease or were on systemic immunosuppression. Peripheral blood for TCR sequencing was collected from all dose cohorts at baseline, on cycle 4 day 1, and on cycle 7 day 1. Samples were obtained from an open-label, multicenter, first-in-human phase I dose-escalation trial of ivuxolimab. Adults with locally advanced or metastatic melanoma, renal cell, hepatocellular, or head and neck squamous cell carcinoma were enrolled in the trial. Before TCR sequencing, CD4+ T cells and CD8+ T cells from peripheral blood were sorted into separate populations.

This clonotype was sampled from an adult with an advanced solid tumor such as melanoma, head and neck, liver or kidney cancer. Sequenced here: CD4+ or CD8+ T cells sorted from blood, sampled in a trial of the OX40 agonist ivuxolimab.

The CDR3 is CASRGADTQYF. The DNA sequence reads TGCGCCAGCCGGGGGGCAGATACGCAGTATTTT. In this chain, TRBV10-2 is recombined with TRBJ2-3, with TRBD2 identical over 7 junction bases. Counted from cysteine to phenylalanine, this CDR3 has 11 amino acids. Only CDR3 DNA is held: 33 bases, read in frame from base 1. Germline trimming: 8 bases from V, 4 bases from J; junction bases outside gene matches: 0. The germline V gene specifies WSHSY as CDR1 and SAAADI as CDR2.